This entry concerns a single T cell receptor beta chain. This clonotype came up once. The antigen it recognizes is unknown. Nothing much larger sits one base from this clone, and base qualities are not available. One read amounts to weak evidence. From V the trimming removes 5 bases and from J it removes 11 bases, while the gene matches leave 14 bases of the junction unaccounted for. CDR3 length: 14 amino acids, cysteine to phenylalanine. Of all the DNA, just the CDR3 is kept, 42 bases in frame from base 1. According to the germline V gene, CDR1 reads SGHDT and CDR2 reads YYEEEE. Ophthalmopathy patients had moderately to severely active disease, with a Clinical Activity Score of 3 or more, a NOSPECS grade of 4 or more, and a disease duration of less than 3 months. The study excluded patients with uncontrolled infections, other autoimmune diseases, pregnancy or lactation. Clinical symptoms, serum thyroxine and TRAb, thyroid ultrasound, and orbital computed tomography formed the basis for the diagnoses. PBMCs were separated from roughly 10 ml of fresh peripheral blood using Ficoll-Paque density gradient centrifugation. Total RNA was extracted using Trizol reagent, and RNA quality was assessed on an Agilent 2100 Bioanalyzer.

TCR beta CDR3 regions were amplified from RNA transcripts. A first-round RT-PCR of the TCR CDR3 used the HTBI primer set with the Qiagen OneStep RT-PCR kit. A second multiplex PCR round built the libraries, followed by size selection and purification. Libraries were sequenced paired-end with 100 bp reads on an Illumina HiSeq2000. On the authors' methods: Raw data were processed with SOAPnuke, discarding reads with adapters, uncalled bases, mean Phred below 15, or no exact constant-primer or identifier match. COPE v1.2.5 was used to merge the high-quality paired reads, and each unique nucleotide sequence was defined as a clonotype. MiTCR v1.1 was used to align clonotypes to the IMGT TRBV, TRBD and TRBJ reference segments. Only V-J combinations with frequency above 0.0001, covering about 99% of repertoires, were analysed. The TCS score was defined as the ratio of F50 (clonal expansion) to E x V (chaos), calculated using BLOSUM62-based TCRdist between CDR3 peptides within each V-J. Welch's t-statistics and random forest reduced approximately 520 V-J features to roughly 13, which were used in a naive Bayes classifier (R e1071). Starting from the raw public reads, TCRdb applied fastp trimming at Q25, assembled clones with MiXCR and retained in-frame beta chains. Each entry is one CDR3 protein sequence, shown with its most common DNA and genes. These V and J calls rely on TCRdb rather than the paper's analysis. This sample comprises about 500,000 distinct CDR3 sequences, 15% to 20% of them detected only once. The ten largest clonotypes hold about 29% of the sample.

This sample was taken from a study of T cells in Graves' hyperthyroidism and ophthalmopathy (dated by TCRdb to the late 2010s). With regard to the full study: Peripheral blood samples were taken at the time of initial diagnosis, prior to any treatment. To identify distinguishing TCR V-J signatures, a discovery cohort of about a hundred patients was used, comprising some 43 with Graves' ophthalmopathy and around 57 with stable Graves' hyperthyroidism. An independent validation cohort of 18 to 20 hyperthyroidism patients and 17 patients who later progressed to ophthalmopathy tested prospective prediction of ophthalmopathy. The approximately 98 discovery patients were randomly divided into training and test sets at a 7:3 ratio. In six Graves' hyperthyroidism patients, the study also compared T-cell repertoires from thyroid tissue with T-cell repertoires from blood. Once sampling was done, hyperthyroidism patients were given methimazole at a starting dose of 30 mg daily, whereas ophthalmopathy patients were given high-dose intravenous methylprednisolone. The paper reports TCR Vbeta CDR3 sequencing of some 140 peripheral blood samples: around 45 ophthalmopathy, over 70 hyperthyroidism and around 17 progressor patients. What the work shows at the level of the full study, not this receptor alone: Ophthalmopathy was separated from stable hyperthyroidism by a 13 V-J signature model, with around 90% sensitivity and 81% to 83% specificity obtained in cross-validation and 80%/75% obtained in testing. Sample size was not statistically predetermined, and blinding of investigators to group allocation was not performed. In validation, progression to ophthalmopathy was predicted by the model with 70.59% sensitivity and around 76% specificity, a median of approximately 6.5 months before onset. Blood samples also contained most of the expanded thyroid clonotypes (frequency above 0.001), which suggests that blood repertoires may reflect thyroid immune responses.

The receptor comes from a woman aged 25 to 39 with Graves' ophthalmopathy. Sequencing was carried out using blood. The sequence links TRBV5-6 to TRBJ1-1, with 8 junctional bases fitting TRBD1. The sequenced DNA: TGTGCCAGCAGATATGCGGCAGGGGGCATGACGGCTTTCTTT. Its translation reads: CASRYAAGGMTAFF.